Sequencing of this T cell receptor (beta chain) was carried out in a study of blood T cell repertoires in COVID-19. Study information: Italy, Spain and the United States were the sources of the convalescent and acute COVID-19 samples.

CDR3 length equals 11 residues. Per the germline V gene, CDR1 is MNHEY and CDR2 is SVGEGT. V shed 4 bases and J shed 4 bases, with 4 bases lying between them. Sequenced by immunoSEQ multiplex PCR; TCRdb stores in-frame clones only, minus some. The sample has around 160,000 clones; under 90% are singletons. The TCR comes from a human donor in a cohort sampled during active COVID-19. Specimen: peripheral blood. This chain uses TRBV6-2 or TRBV6-3 with TRBJ2-5; D is unresolved. The CDR3 region is CASSFGETQYF. The CDR3, as DNA: TGTGCCAGCAGTTTCGGAGAGACCCAGTACTTC.